This TCR beta chain was identified in a study of Ad26.COV2.S vaccination and SARS-CoV-2 variants. Treatment in this sample: around 19 received Ad26.COV2.S at low or high dose, single or two shots; roughly five received placebo; per-sample allocation not given. Collection of the samples took place on day 63 after the first injection of vaccine or placebo. Germline CDR1 is LGHDT and CDR2 is YNNKEL (reference sequence). Trimming shortened V by 1 base and J by 6 bases, and 6 bases separated the two germline ends. The CDR3 length is 12 residues. In the case of this clone: Within the sample, other DNA sequences also encode this same CDR3.

Using immunoSEQ multiplex PCR, the repertoire was profiled, and TCRdb retains in-frame clones only, with some absent. The sample gives hundreds of thousands of clones, about nine tenths of which show up once; approximately 12% is in the top ten. The origin of this receptor is a person aged 18 to 59 who received the Ad26.COV2.S COVID-19 vaccine or a placebo. Material: peripheral blood, obtained in a trial of Ad26.COV2.S vaccine versus placebo. This chain joins TRBV3-1 (or the pseudogene TRBV3-2) and TRBJ1-1; D is uncertain. CDR3 sequence (DNA): TGTGCCAGCAGCCAAGTCGGGGCTGAAGCTTTCTTT. It specifies CASSQVGAEAFF.